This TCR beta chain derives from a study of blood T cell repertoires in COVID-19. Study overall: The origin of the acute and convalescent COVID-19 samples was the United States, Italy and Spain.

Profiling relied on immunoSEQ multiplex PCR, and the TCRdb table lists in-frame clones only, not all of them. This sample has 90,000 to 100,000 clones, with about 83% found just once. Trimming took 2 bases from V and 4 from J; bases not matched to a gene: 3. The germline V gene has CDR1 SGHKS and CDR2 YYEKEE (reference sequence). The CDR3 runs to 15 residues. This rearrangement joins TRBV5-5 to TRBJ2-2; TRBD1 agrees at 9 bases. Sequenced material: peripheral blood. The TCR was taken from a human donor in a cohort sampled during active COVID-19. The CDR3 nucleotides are TGTGCCAGCAGCTTCGGGACAGGGTCCACCGGGGAGCTGTTTTTT. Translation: CASSFGTGSTGELFF.